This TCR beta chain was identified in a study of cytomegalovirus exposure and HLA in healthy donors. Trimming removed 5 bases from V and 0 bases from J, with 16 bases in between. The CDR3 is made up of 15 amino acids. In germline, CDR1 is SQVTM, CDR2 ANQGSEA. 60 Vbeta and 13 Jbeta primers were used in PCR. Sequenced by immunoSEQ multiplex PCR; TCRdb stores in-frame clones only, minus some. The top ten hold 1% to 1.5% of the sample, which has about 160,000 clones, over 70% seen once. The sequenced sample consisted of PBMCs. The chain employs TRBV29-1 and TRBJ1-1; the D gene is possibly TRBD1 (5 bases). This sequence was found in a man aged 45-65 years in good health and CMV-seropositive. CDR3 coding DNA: TGCAGCGTTCGGACATGGGGGGAAATGAACACTGAAGCTTTCTTT. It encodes CSVRTWGEMNTEAFF.